These 32 T cell receptor beta chains were all obtained from the same sample, sequenced in a study of identical twins. TCRdb ran MiXCR on the 5' RACE reads and lists one entry per CDR3 protein. In the table there are roughly 630,000 distinct CDR3 sequences, about 7% of which are singletons. The sample was also reused in another study, on yellow fever vaccine responses in identical twins.

The sequencing sample was made of PBMCs. These receptors originate from a woman under 30 in good health.

This clonotype was seen repeatedly, ten times or more. One end of the junction does not line up with germline, which may come from a read error. The rearrangement uses TRBV5-1 and TRBJ2-3, with 7 nucleotides matching TRBD1. This CDR3 comprises 15 residues. CDR1 and CDR2 (germline): SGHRS, YFSETQ. The CDR3 region is CASSLEGAGTDTQYF. As DNA, the CDR3 is TGTGCCAGCAGTTTAGAGGGGGCCGGCACAGATACGCAGTATTTT.

The rearrangement links TRBV27 to TRBJ2-3, with D unclear. Germline assignment: CDR1 MNHEY and CDR2 SMNVEV (reference sequence). The length of the CDR3 is 13 residues. The V end lost 5 bases, the J end lost 3 bases, and 9 bases lay between the germline ends. This CDR3 reads CASSPVLTDTQYF. The CDR3 nucleotides are TGTGCCAGCAGTCCCGTTTTGACAGATACGCAGTATTTT.

A note on this clonotype: A much larger clone differs from this one at a single base, so this may be a read error. The chain is built from TRBV10-3 and TRBJ2-2, with a tentative D call TRBD1 (6 bases). The germline gives CDR1 ENHRY, CDR2 SYGVKD. V gave up 4 bases and J gave up 4 bases, with 10 bases separating them. This CDR3 region has 14 residues. CDR3 residues: CAISVDRSTGELFF. The CDR3 DNA reads as TGTGCCATCAGTGTAGACAGGAGCACCGGGGAGCTGTTTTTT.

This clonotype was detected only a few times. The J gene is TRBJ2-2, the V gene TRBV5-1; D unresolved. This CDR3 contains 16 residues. Per the germline V gene, CDR1 is SGHRS and CDR2 is YFSETQ. The ends were cut back, 0 bases at V and 2 bases at J, with 11 bases in the middle. Here the CDR3 DNA reads TGCGCCAGCAGCTTGGGGTCTACCGTTAACACCGGGGAGCTGTTTTTT. It encodes CASSLGSTVNTGELFF.

On this clonotype itself: This could be a read error, since a much larger clone is one nucleotide away. V usage is TRBV5-1 and J usage is TRBJ2-5; 7 bases match TRBD1. The V gene end was trimmed by 5 bases and the J gene end by 2 bases; junction bases not matched to a gene: 9. The germline gives CDR1 SGHRS, CDR2 YFSETQ. The CDR3 covers 15 residues. CDR3 protein: CASRLEGAVQETQYF. The DNA for the CDR3 is TGCGCCAGCAGGCTCGAGGGGGCCGTACAAGAGACCCAGTACTTC.

This clonotype was counted only a few times. The CDR3, as DNA: TGCAGTGCACTCAGGGGGGGGGTGTCCTACAATGAGCAGTTCTTC. The encoded protein is CSALRGGVSYNEQFF. The gene calls are TRBV20-1 and TRBJ2-1; the D call may be TRBD1 or TRBD2 (7 bases each). CDR1 is DFQATT, CDR2 SNEGSKA, per germline (reference sequence). V lost 6 bases and J lost 1, with 16 bases in between. This CDR3 is 15 amino acids long.

A few counts support this clonotype. The chain links TRBV6-2 or TRBV6-3 to TRBJ2-7; TRBD1 agrees at 7 bases. V shed 6 bases and J 1 base; nucleotides not matched to a gene: 6. CDR1 is MNHEY and CDR2 is SVGEGT in the germline V gene. The CDR3 is 14 amino acids. The CDR3 loop reads CASRPDRLSYEQYV. The CDR3 DNA follows: TGTGCCAGCAGACCGGACAGGCTATCCTACGAGCAGTACGTC.

In this sample, this clonotype turned up a few times. The chain uses TRBV20-1 and TRBJ2-5, with D possibly TRBD2 on 5 matching bases. CDR1 is DFQATT, CDR2 SNEGSKA, per germline (reference sequence). V was pared by 1 base and J by 5 bases, with 14 bases between. This CDR3 spans 14 amino acids. This chain's CDR3 is CSARVGLAVETQYF. CDR3 coding DNA: TGCAGTGCTAGAGTGGGTCTAGCAGTGGAGACCCAGTACTTC.

Only a few counts were recorded for this clonotype. The chain has TRBV24-1 and TRBJ2-1; 10 positions agree with TRBD1. V gave up 9 bases and J gave up 6 bases; unmatched junction bases: 4. This CDR3 has 13 amino acids. The V gene's germline CDR1 is KGHDR and CDR2 SFDVKD. CDR3 protein: CATGQGGGNEQFF. CDR3 bases: TGTGCCACCGGACAGGGGGGGGGCAATGAGCAGTTCTTC.

In its sample, this clonotype was seen a few times. This chain joins TRBV12-3 or TRBV12-4 and TRBJ1-2, with TRBD1 matching over 11 bases. CDR3 size: 16 residues. The V segment lost 7 bases and the J segment 2 bases; nucleotides outside the gene matches: 9. The CDR3 region is CASNKQGTGGNYGYTF. CDR3 nucleotide sequence: TGTGCCAGCAACAAACAAGGGACAGGGGGGAACTATGGCTACACCTTC.

This chain joins TRBV12-3 or TRBV12-4 and TRBJ1-4, with 8 bases identical to TRBD1. Germline trimming cut 4 bases from V and 7 bases from J; bases unmatched to any gene: 5. This CDR3 has 14 amino acids. DNA for the CDR3: TGTGCCAGCAGTTCCTCAGGGGGCGGTGAAAAACTGTTTTTT. Encoded protein: CASSSSGGGEKLFF.

This clonotype was observed a few times. This rearrangement joins TRBV6-1 to TRBJ2-3, with 10 bases that match TRBD2. This CDR3 is built from 17 residues. CDR1 is MNHNS and CDR2 is SASEGT in the germline V gene. V shed 1 base, J shed 5 bases, and the junction held 9 bases outside the gene matches. CDR3 in DNA: TGTGCCAGCAGTGAAGATAAGCGGGGGGGCCCCGGAGATACGCAGTATTTT. Translated: CASSEDKRGGPGDTQYF.

The J gene is TRBJ2-1, the V gene TRBV14; the match to TRBD2 covers 12 bases. This CDR3 has 15 residues. V shed 4 bases, J shed 8 bases, and the junction held 6 bases outside the gene matches. Germline V gene sequence: CDR1 SGHDN, CDR2 FVKESK. The CDR3 protein is CASSRRLAGGDEQFF. Here the CDR3 DNA reads TGTGCCAGCAGCCGCCGGCTAGCGGGAGGGGATGAGCAGTTCTTC.

The chain employs TRBV2 and TRBJ1-5; unclear D gene. Germline assignment: CDR1 SNHLY and CDR2 FYNNEI. The length of the CDR3 is 16 residues. Trimming cost V 6 bases and J 3 bases, with 18 bases left between them. CDR3 DNA sequence: TGTGCCAGCAGCGTGTATACACGGATCCCCAATCAGCCCCAGCATTTT. Amino acid sequence: CASSVYTRIPNQPQHF.

The chain uses TRBV2 and TRBJ2-1, with D possibly being TRBD1 (6 bases). Looked up from germline, CDR1 is SNHLY and CDR2 is FYNNEI. The CDR3 length is 16 residues. V shed 3 bases and J shed 4 bases, with 16 bases lying between them. The CDR3 nucleotides read TGTGCCAGCAGTGAGCAATCCCACAGGGTTTACAATGAGCAGTTCTTC. Protein product: CASSEQSHRVYNEQFF.

The chain recombines TRBV12-3 or TRBV12-4 with TRBJ2-2; 7 positions match TRBD1. There are 18 residues in the CDR3. CDR3 nucleotides: TGTACCTGCAGTCCCCGGGACAGTCCTCTGGAGAACACCGGGGAGCTGTTTTTT. Translating it yields CTCSPRDSPLENTGELFF.

The chain joins TRBV10-3 to TRBJ2-7; 10 nucleotides line up with TRBD2. Germline trimming cut 0 bases from V and 3 bases from J; bases unmatched to any gene: 5. CDR3 length: 16 amino acids. Germline assignment: CDR1 ENHRY and CDR2 SYGVKD. In nucleotides, the CDR3 is TGTGCCATCAGTGAGTCGGGACTAGCGAAGGTCTACGAGCAGTACTTC. Residues: CAISESGLAKVYEQYF.

The table lists this clonotype with a few counts. V is TRBV20-1 and J is TRBJ2-1, with a tentative D call TRBD2 (6 bases). Trimming pared 5 bases from V and 9 bases from J, leaving 20 bases between. The CDR3 is 14 amino acids. Germline V gene lookup returns CDR1 DFQATT and CDR2 SNEGSKA (reference sequence). This CDR3 is CSAAAGEFLSEQFF. CDR3 bases: TGCAGTGCTGCAGCGGGCGAGTTTTTAAGTGAGCAGTTCTTC.

The V and J genes are TRBV6-1 and TRBJ2-3; TRBD1 agrees at 7 bases. Germline loops: CDR1 MNHNS, CDR2 SASEGT. CDR3 size: 14 residues. The J segment lost 7 bases and the V segment lost 7 bases, leaving 11 bases of the junction unmatched. The CDR3 sequence: CASTTGAFSNTQYF. The CDR3 DNA is TGTGCCAGCACTACAGGGGCTTTTTCTAATACGCAGTATTTT.

Comments on this clonotype: A single base separates this from a much larger clone, so it may be a read error. J is TRBJ2-3 and V is TRBV27; 7 positions agree with TRBD2. Germline V lookup: CDR1 MNHEY, CDR2 SMNVEV (reference sequence). This CDR3 is 18 amino acids long. The V and J ends lost 3 bases and 0 bases, in that order; junction bases with no gene match: 12. CDR3 in amino acids: CASSLRRAGWSSTDTQYF. The CDR3 DNA is TGTGCCAGCAGTTTGAGAAGAGCGGGGTGGTCTAGCACAGATACGCAGTATTTT.

This clonotype was observed at least ten times. The genes are TRBV20-1 and TRBJ2-1; D possibly corresponds to TRBD2 (5 bases). The CDR3 is made up of 14 amino acids. Trimming pared 0 bases from V and 0 bases from J, leaving 6 bases between. Germline CDR1 and CDR2: DFQATT and SNEGSKA (reference sequence). CDR3 protein: CSAREGSSYNEQFF. The CDR3 nucleotides read TGCAGTGCTAGAGAGGGGAGCTCCTACAATGAGCAGTTCTTC.

This clonotype has at least ten counts. The chain combines TRBV12-3 or TRBV12-4 with TRBJ1-1, with D hard to call. This CDR3 has 11 amino acids. Trimming took 8 bases from V and 3 from J, leaving 7 bases between them. CDR3 DNA sequence: TGTGCCAGCTTCGGGGACACTGAAGCTTTCTTT. This sequence encodes CASFGDTEAFF.

Only a few counts were recorded for this clonotype. V is TRBV3-1 and J is TRBJ2-5; a possible D gene is TRBD2 (6 bases). The length of the CDR3 is 15 residues. V lost 3 bases to trimming and J lost 3 bases, with 14 bases between them. The germline V gene has CDR1 LGHDT and CDR2 YNNKEL (reference sequence). CDR3: CASSHPRLGKETQYF. As DNA, the CDR3 is TGTGCCAGCAGCCACCCACGACTAGGAAAAGAGACCCAGTACTTC.

This clonotype was detected ten times or more. The chain carries TRBV7-9 and TRBJ2-3; 14 nucleotides align to TRBD2. This CDR3 is built from 17 residues. Germline V gene lookup returns CDR1 SEHNR and CDR2 FQNEAQ (reference sequence). The junction had 8 bases not matched to a gene; V was cut back by 5 bases and J by 4 bases. The chain's CDR3 is CASSASRLAGGSDTQYF. The CDR3 nucleotides read TGTGCCAGCAGCGCCAGCCGACTAGCGGGAGGGTCAGATACGCAGTATTTT.

The rearrangement joins TRBV20-1 to TRBJ2-3, with D maybe TRBD2 (6 bases). The CDR3 length is 14 residues. Germline-derived CDR1 and CDR2 are DFQATT and SNEGSKA (reference sequence). The V gene lost 6 bases and the J gene lost 3 bases, with 16 bases spanning the gap. CDR3 bases: TGCAGTGCAATCCCATGGAGGGGTACAGATACGCAGTATTTT. This encodes CSAIPWRGTDTQYF.

A few counts support this clonotype. The V and J genes are TRBV5-5 and TRBJ1-5; 7 nucleotides match TRBD1. After removal of 6 bases from V and 3 bases from J, the junction contained 6 bases not matched to a gene. The CDR3 is 14 amino acids. The V gene's germline CDR1 is SGHKS and CDR2 YYEKEE (reference sequence). CDR3 sequence: CASTPGQINQPQHF. The CDR3 DNA reads as TGTGCCAGCACGCCGGGACAGATCAATCAGCCCCAGCATTTT.

V gene TRBV12-3 or TRBV12-4 combines with J gene TRBJ2-2; 8 bases map to TRBD1. The CDR3 loop spans 14 amino acids. V dropped 8 bases and J dropped 2; count of bases not matched to a gene: 4. The DNA for the CDR3 is TGTGCCAGCCAGGGGGCTGGAAACACCGGGGAGCTGTTTTTT. This codes for CASQGAGNTGELFF.

This clonotype was detected a few times. The V call is TRBV6-5, the J call TRBJ2-7; D could derive from TRBD1 or TRBD2 (5 bases each). Deletions cut 4 bases from V and 2 bases from J, with 12 bases between. Germline loops: CDR1 MNHEY, CDR2 SVGAGI. CDR3 length equals 14 residues. This chain's CDR3 is CASSWGPTTYEQYF. Written as DNA, the CDR3 is TGTGCCAGCAGTTGGGGACCGACGACCTACGAGCAGTACTTC.

This clonotype has more than one count but fewer than ten. Here the CDR3 reads CSASSPLAGRTYNEQFF. CDR3 nucleotide sequence: TGCAGCGCGTCCTCCCCCTTAGCGGGTAGAACCTACAATGAGCAGTTCTTC. The chain carries TRBV29-1 and TRBJ2-1, with 7 bases matching TRBD2. Per the germline V gene, CDR1 is SQVTM and CDR2 is ANQGSEA. V was clipped by 7 bases and J by 2 bases; unmatched bases: 17. The CDR3 has 17 residues.

V usage is TRBV20-1 and J usage is TRBJ2-1; 8 bases are a match to TRBD2. V lost 4 bases and J lost 2; bases outside the gene matches: 7. This CDR3 comprises 15 residues. The V gene's germline CDR1 is DFQATT and CDR2 SNEGSKA (reference sequence). The chain's CDR3 is CSANPPGGAYNEQFF. The CDR3 DNA sequence: TGCAGTGCTAACCCCCCCGGGGGGGCCTACAATGAGCAGTTCTTC.

This clonotype was counted many times. The V call is TRBV20-1, the J call TRBJ2-1; D uncertain. V lost 0 bases and J lost 8, with 14 bases in between. Germline V gene sequence: CDR1 DFQATT, CDR2 SNEGSKA (reference sequence). This CDR3 is 14 amino acids long. The CDR3, as DNA: TGCAGTGCTAGAGATCTATTTTATGCCGATGAGCAGTTCTTC. Protein: CSARDLFYADEQFF.

In its sample, this clonotype was seen many times. The rearrangement uses TRBV12-3 or TRBV12-4 and TRBJ2-1; D call uncertain. The CDR3 runs to 11 residues. The V and J ends lost 7 bases and 12 bases respectively, with 13 bases between them. The CDR3 region has the DNA TGTGCCAGCAAGAGCGACTCGGTGCAGTTCTTC. Protein sequence: CASKSDSVQFF.